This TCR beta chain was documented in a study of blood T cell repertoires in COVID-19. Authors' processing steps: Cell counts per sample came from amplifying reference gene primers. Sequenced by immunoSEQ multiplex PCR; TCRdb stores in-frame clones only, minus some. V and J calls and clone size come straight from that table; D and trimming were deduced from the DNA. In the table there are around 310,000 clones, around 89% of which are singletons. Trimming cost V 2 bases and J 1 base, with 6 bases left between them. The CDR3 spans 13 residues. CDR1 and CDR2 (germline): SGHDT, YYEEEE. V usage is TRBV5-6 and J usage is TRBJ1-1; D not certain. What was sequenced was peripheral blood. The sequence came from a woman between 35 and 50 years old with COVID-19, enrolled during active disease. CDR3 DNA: TGTGCCAGCAGCTTCAGTCAGAACACTGAAGCTTTCTTT. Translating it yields CASSFSQNTEAFF.